The rows below give T cell receptor beta chains drawn from one sample of a study of shared clonotypes between healthy human individuals. Produced via immunoSEQ multiplex PCR; TCRdb's table is partial and in-frame only. The sample includes about 2.4 million clones, over 85% of them seen just once. The sequenced sample was naive CD4+ T cells from PBMCs. The receptors originated from a young man in good health. Some clones in this sample may be carry-over from other donors' samples. The CDR3 runs from the conserved cysteine through the conserved F or W. The D gene is left open where the match is weak. Size is stated for part of the rows, as once, few or many counts, or as a class when the clone is expanded.

cdr3_aa | cdr3_nt | j_call | d_call | v_call | clone_size
CAWSREGREKLFF | TGTGCCTGGAGCCGGGAAGGGCGAGAAAAACTGTTTTTT | TRBJ1-4 | NA | TRBV30 | once
CASSQDRGIAKNIQYF | TGCGCCAGCAGCCAAGATAGGGGGATAGCCAAAAACATTCAGTACTTC | TRBJ2-4 | NA | TRBV4-3 | NA
CASSSGQGGQPQHF | TGTGCCAGCTCATCAGGACAGGGGGGTCAGCCCCAGCATTTT | TRBJ1-5 | TRBD1 | TRBV18 | NA
CASLRDRGSYGYTF | TGTGCCAGTCTCCGGGACAGGGGCTCCTATGGCTACACCTTC | TRBJ1-2 | TRBD1 | TRBV7-2 | NA
CASSYSGMQYF | TGTGCCAGCAGTTACTCCGGGATGCAGTACTTC | TRBJ2-7 | NA | TRBV6-5 | NA
CASGLPIKDRDNYGYTF | TGTGCTAGTGGTTTGCCGATTAAGGACAGGGACAACTATGGCTACACCTTC | TRBJ1-2 | TRBD1 | TRBV12-5 | NA
CASSPQVGTVNQPQHF | TGTGCCAGCAGCCCGCAAGTCGGGACGGTCAATCAGCCCCAGCATTTT | TRBJ1-5 | NA | TRBV11-2 | NA
CSVSIDTQYF | TGCAGCGTGAGCATAGATACGCAGTATTTT | TRBJ2-3 | NA | TRBV29-1 | NA
CASSIVVLENQPQHF | TGTGCCAGTAGTATAGTCGTCCTCGAGAATCAGCCCCAGCATTTT | TRBJ1-5 | NA | TRBV19 | once
CASSSGSPNTEAFF | TGCGCCAGCAGTTCCGGGTCTCCTAACACTGAAGCTTTCTTT | TRBJ1-1 | NA | TRBV5-1 | NA
CASRTGARDEKLFF | TGTGCCAGCAGGACGGGAGCACGCGATGAAAAACTGTTTTTT | TRBJ1-4 | NA | TRBV6-1 | NA
CASTRDGNTPSTDTQYF | TGCGCCAGCACCCGGGACGGAAACACCCCTAGCACAGATACGCAGTATTTT | TRBJ2-3 | NA | TRBV5-1 | once
CASSLESAVYGYTF | TGTGCCAGCAGCTTAGAGTCAGCGGTCTATGGCTACACCTTC | TRBJ1-2 | NA | TRBV7-2 | NA
CASRTNQAGDEQYF | TGTGCCAGCCGAACTAATCAAGCGGGAGACGAGCAGTACTTC | TRBJ2-7 | TRBD2 | TRBV18 | NA
CASSPGTSGSYNEQFF | TGTGCCAGCTCACCAGGGACTAGCGGGAGCTACAATGAGCAGTTCTTC | TRBJ2-1 | TRBD2 | TRBV18 | NA
CASTIGSREGAGELFF | TGTGCCAGCACCATAGGGAGTCGGGAGGGCGCCGGGGAGCTGTTTTTT | TRBJ2-2 | TRBD2 | TRBV28 | NA